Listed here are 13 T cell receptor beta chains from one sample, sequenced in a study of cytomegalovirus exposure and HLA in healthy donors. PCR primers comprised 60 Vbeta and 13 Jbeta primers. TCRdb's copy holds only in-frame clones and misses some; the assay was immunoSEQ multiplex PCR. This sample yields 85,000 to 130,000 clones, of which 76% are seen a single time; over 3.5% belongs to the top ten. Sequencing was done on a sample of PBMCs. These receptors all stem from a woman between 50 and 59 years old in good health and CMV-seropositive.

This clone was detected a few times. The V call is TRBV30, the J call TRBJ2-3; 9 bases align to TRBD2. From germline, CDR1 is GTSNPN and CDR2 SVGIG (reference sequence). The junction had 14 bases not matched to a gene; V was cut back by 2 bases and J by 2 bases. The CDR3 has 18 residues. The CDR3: CAWSPSRTSSGVTDTQYF. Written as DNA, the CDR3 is TGTGCCTGGAGTCCCTCTCGTACATCTAGCGGGGTCACAGATACGCAGTATTTT.

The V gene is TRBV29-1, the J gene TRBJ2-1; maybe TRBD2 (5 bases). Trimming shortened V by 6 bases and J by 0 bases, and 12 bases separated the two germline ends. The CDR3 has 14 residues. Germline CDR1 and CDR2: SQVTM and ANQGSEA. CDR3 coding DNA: TGCAGCGTCATCTTAGGGAGCTCCTACAATGAGCAGTTCTTC. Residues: CSVILGSSYNEQFF.

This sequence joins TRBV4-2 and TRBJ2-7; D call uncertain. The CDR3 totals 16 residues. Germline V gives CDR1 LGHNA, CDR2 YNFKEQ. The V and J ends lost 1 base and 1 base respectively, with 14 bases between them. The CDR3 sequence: CASSQGEVAMSYEQYF. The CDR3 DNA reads TGTGCCAGCAGCCAAGGAGAAGTCGCGATGTCCTACGAGCAGTACTTC.

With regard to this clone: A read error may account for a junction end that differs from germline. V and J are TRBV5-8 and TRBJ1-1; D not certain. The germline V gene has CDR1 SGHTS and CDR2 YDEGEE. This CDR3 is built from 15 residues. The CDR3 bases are TGTGCCAGCAGCTTGGAGGCAGGCCTGAAAACTGAAGCTTTCTTT. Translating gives CASSLEAGLKTEAFF.

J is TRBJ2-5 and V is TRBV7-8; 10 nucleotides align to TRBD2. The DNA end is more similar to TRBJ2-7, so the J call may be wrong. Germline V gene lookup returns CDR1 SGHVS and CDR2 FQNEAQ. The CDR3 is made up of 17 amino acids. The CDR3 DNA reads TGTGCCAGCAGCTTAGGAATAGCGGGGGGACTCAACTACGAGCAGTACTTC. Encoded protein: CASSLGIAGGLNYEQYF.

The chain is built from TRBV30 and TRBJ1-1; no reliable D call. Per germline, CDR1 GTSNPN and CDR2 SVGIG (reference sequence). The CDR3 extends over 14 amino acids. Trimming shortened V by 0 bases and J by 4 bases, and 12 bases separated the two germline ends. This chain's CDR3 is CAWSVPPGSTEAFF. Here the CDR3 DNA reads TGTGCCTGGAGTGTACCCCCCGGGAGCACTGAAGCTTTCTTT. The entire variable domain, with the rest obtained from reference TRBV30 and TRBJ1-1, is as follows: SQTIHQWPATLVQPVGSPLSLECTVEGTSNPNLYWYRQAAGRGLQLLFYSVGIGQISSEVPQNLSASRPQDRQFILSSKKLLLSDSGFYLCAWSVPPGSTEAFFGQGTRLTVV.

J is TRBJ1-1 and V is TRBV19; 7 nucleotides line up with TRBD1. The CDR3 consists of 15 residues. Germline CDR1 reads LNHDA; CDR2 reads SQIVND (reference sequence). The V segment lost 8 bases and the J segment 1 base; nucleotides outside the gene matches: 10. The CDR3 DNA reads TGTGCCAGTGCACGACAGGGCCGAGGGAACACTGAAGCTTTCTTT. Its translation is CASARQGRGNTEAFF. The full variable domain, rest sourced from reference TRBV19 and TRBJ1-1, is DGGITQSPKYLFRKEGQNVTLSCEQNLNHDAMYWYRQDPGQGLRLIYYSQIVNDFQKGDIAEGYSVSREKKESFPLTVTSAQKNPTAFYLCASARQGRGNTEAFFGQGTRLTVV.

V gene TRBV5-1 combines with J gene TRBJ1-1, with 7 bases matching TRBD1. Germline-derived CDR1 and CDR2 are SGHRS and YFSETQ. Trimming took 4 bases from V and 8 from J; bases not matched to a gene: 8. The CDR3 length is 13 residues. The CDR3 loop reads CASSQTTGVEAFF. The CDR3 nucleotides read TGCGCCAGCAGCCAAACCACAGGGGTGGAAGCTTTCTTT.

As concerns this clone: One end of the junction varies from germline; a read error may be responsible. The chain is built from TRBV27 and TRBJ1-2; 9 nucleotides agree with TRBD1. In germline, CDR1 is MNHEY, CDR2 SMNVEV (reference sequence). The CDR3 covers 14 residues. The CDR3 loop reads CASSSPGTGLEAAF. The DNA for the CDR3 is TGTGCCAGCAGTTCCCCCGGGACAGGGTTAGAGGCGGCCTTC.

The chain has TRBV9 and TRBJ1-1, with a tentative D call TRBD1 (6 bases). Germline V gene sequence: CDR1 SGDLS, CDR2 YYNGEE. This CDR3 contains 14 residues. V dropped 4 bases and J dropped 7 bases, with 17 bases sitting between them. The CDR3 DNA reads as TGTGCCAGCAGCACTCGACAGGAACCACTTGAAGCTTTCTTT. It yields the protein CASSTRQEPLEAFF.

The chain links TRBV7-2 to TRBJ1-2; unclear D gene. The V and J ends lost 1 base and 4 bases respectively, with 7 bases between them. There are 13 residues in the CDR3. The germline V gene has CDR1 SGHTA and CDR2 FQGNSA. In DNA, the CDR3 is TGTGCCAGCAGCTTAGGAGGGTTCTATGGCTACACCTTC. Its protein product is CASSLGGFYGYTF.

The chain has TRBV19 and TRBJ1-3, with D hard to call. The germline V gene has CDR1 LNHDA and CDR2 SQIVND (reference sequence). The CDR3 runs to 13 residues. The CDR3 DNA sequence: TGTGCTAGCCGGCCGAACTCTGGAAACACCATATATTTT. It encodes CASRPNSGNTIYF.

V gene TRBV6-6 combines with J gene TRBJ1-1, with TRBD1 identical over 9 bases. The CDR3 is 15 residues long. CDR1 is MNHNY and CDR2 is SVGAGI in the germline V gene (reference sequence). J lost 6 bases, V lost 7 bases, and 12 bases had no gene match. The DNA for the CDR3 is TGTGCCAGCAACCCCCCGGGACAGGGATTCGCTGAAGCTTTCTTT. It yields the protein CASNPPGQGFAEAFF.